These T cell receptor beta chains were read from a single sample in a study of cytomegalovirus exposure and HLA in healthy donors. Some clones are missing from TCRdb's copy, which holds only in-frame ones; the method was immunoSEQ multiplex PCR. The sample consists of roughly 200,000 clones, approximately 80% of them appearing once. Material for sequencing was PBMCs. These receptors came from a woman younger than 30 in good health and CMV-seronegative. Each CDR3 is given with its conserved first and last residue. D genes are given only for firm matches. Clone sizes are given selectively: once, few, many, or a class where the clone is expanded.

j_gene	d_gene	abundance	v_gene	CDR3aa	CDR3nt
TRBJ1-2	NA	NA	TRBV5-1	CASSWEGANYGYTF	TGCGCCAGCAGCTGGGAGGGAGCTAACTATGGCTACACCTTC
TRBJ1-2	NA	NA	TRBV7-9	CSSRLGSYGYTF	TGTTCCAGTAGACTTGGATCATATGGCTACACCTTC
TRBJ2-3	NA	NA	TRBV7-2	CASSSFTDTQYF	TGTGCCAGCAGTTCTTTCACAGATACGCAGTATTTT
TRBJ1-3	NA	NA	TRBV7-9	CASSYRQWTTIYF	TGTGCCAGCAGCTACAGACAGTGGACCACCATATATTTT
TRBJ2-1	TRBD2	NA	TRBV30	CAWSPSGGRAIYNEQFF	TGTGCCTGGAGTCCGTCTGGCGGGAGGGCGATCTACAATGAGCAGTTCTTC
TRBJ1-4	TRBD1	NA	TRBV30	CAWSKPPTGVDEKLFF	TGTGCCTGGAGTAAGCCCCCAACAGGGGTAGATGAAAAACTGTTTTTT
TRBJ1-3	NA	NA	TRBV27	CASSFSGPNSGNTIYF	TGTGCCAGCAGCTTTAGCGGGCCAAACTCTGGAAACACCATATATTTT
TRBJ1-2	NA	few	TRBV11-2	CASSVGASYGYTF	TGTGCCAGCAGCGTTGGAGCAAGCTATGGCTACACCTTC
TRBJ2-1	TRBD1	NA	TRBV4-2	CASSQTGGVAGNEQFF	TGTGCCAGCAGCCAAACAGGGGGAGTAGCAGGCAATGAGCAGTTCTTC
TRBJ1-1	TRBD1	NA	TRBV28	CASSVTGGNTEAFF	TGTGCCAGCAGTGTGACAGGGGGGAACACTGAAGCTTTCTTT
TRBJ2-1	NA	NA	TRBV19	CASTETGVINEQFF	TGTGCCAGTACCGAAACGGGAGTCATCAATGAGCAGTTCTTC
TRBJ1-5	NA	once	TRBV5-5	CASSLTGSSNQPQHF	TGTGCCAGCAGCTTGACAGGGAGTAGCAATCAGCCCCAGCATTTT
TRBJ2-5	TRBD2	NA	TRBV2	CASSDGGSETQYF	TGTGCCAGCAGTGACGGCGGGAGTGAGACCCAGTACTTC
TRBJ2-1	NA	NA	TRBV11-3	CASSLDRASWEQFF	TGTGCCAGCAGCTTAGATCGCGCTTCTTGGGAGCAGTTCTTC
TRBJ2-3	NA	NA	TRBV28	CASGYLLRDSKDTQYF	TGTGCCAGCGGATACCTTCTCCGGGACTCAAAAGATACGCAGTATTTT
TRBJ2-5	NA	NA	TRBV5-1	CASSSPPRETQYF	TGCGCCAGCAGCTCCCCTCCCAGGGAGACCCAGTACTTC
TRBJ2-5	NA	NA	TRBV11-2	CASSFRGEALGAETQYF	TGTGCCAGCAGCTTTAGGGGTGAAGCCCTGGGGGCAGAGACCCAGTACTTC
TRBJ1-2	NA	NA	TRBV6-5	CASSYRQAPNYGYTF	TGTGCCAGCAGTTACCGACAGGCTCCTAACTATGGCTACACCTTC
TRBJ1-2	NA	NA	TRBV5-1	CASSLGQSQRAF	TGCGCCAGCAGCTTGGGACAGAGTCAACGGGCCTTC
TRBJ2-3	TRBD2	NA	TRBV7-6	CASSLALAVGTDTQYF	TGTGCCAGCAGCTTAGCGCTAGCGGTAGGCACAGATACGCAGTATTTT
TRBJ2-6	NA	NA	TRBV15	CATSSAGSGANVLTF	TGTGCCACCAGCAGCGCGGGCTCTGGGGCCAACGTCCTGACTTTC
TRBJ1-1	NA	few	TRBV6-1	CASSDIKNTEAFF	TGTGCCAGCAGTGACATCAAGAACACTGAAGCTTTCTTT
TRBJ2-7	TRBD2	few	TRBV5-6	CASSSGLAVLSYEQYF	TGTGCCAGCAGCTCAGGACTAGCGGTCCTTTCCTACGAGCAGTACTTC
TRBJ2-1	NA	NA	TRBV28	CASSLTGNLGALYNEQFF	TGTGCCAGCAGTTTAACCGGAAATTTGGGGGCCCTCTACAATGAGCAGTTCTTC
TRBJ2-7	TRBD2	NA	TRBV28	CASSPQFWREGEQYF	TGTGCCAGCAGTCCCCAATTTTGGCGGGAGGGGGAACAGTACTTC
TRBJ2-1	NA	NA	TRBV18	CASSRGTPYNEQFF	TGTGCCAGCTCGCGCGGGACTCCCTACAATGAGCAGTTCTTC
TRBJ1-4	NA	NA	TRBV25-1	CATYPSGLPEKLFF	TGTGCCACCTACCCCTCGGGACTCCCGGAAAAACTGTTTTTT
TRBJ2-2	TRBD1	NA	TRBV4-1	CASTSPAGQATGELFF	TGCGCCAGCACGAGTCCGGCGGGACAGGCCACCGGGGAGCTGTTTTTT
TRBJ2-1	NA	NA	TRBV25-1	CASSEFGGINEQFF	TGTGCCAGCAGTGAATTCGGCGGAATCAATGAGCAGTTCTTC
TRBJ2-2	TRBD2	once	TRBV10-3	CATAGGGGTGELFF	TGTGCCACCGCGGGAGGCGGGGGCACCGGGGAGCTGTTTTTT
TRBJ2-5	NA	NA	TRBV4-3	CASSQAKRETQYF	TGCGCCAGCAGCCAAGCGAAGAGAGAGACCCAGTACTTC
TRBJ1-2	NA	few	TRBV5-1	CASSLDRNYGYTF	TGCGCCAGCAGTTTAGACAGGAACTATGGCTACACCTTC
TRBJ1-4	NA	NA	TRBV29-1	CSVDSANEKLFF	TGCAGCGTTGATAGCGCTAATGAAAAACTGTTTTTT
TRBJ2-2	TRBD1	NA	TRBV4-3	CASSQGQGHTGELFF	TGCGCCAGCAGCCAGGGACAGGGGCACACCGGGGAGCTGTTTTTT
TRBJ1-2	NA	NA	TRBV4-1	CASSQDPLGFYGYTF	TGCGCCAGCAGCCAAGACCCCCTAGGATTCTATGGCTACACCTTC
TRBJ1-1	TRBD1	few	TRBV4-3	CASSRGQGARDTEAFF	TGCGCCAGCAGCCGGGGACAGGGGGCACGGGACACTGAAGCTTTCTTT
TRBJ2-2	TRBD1	NA	TRBV28	CASSFYGTGNPGELFF	TGTGCCAGCAGTTTTTATGGGACAGGGAACCCCGGGGAGCTGTTTTTT
TRBJ1-1	NA	NA	TRBV6-5	CASSYLQGMNTEAFF	TGTGCCAGCAGTTACTTACAGGGAATGAACACTGAAGCTTTCTTT
TRBJ2-7	TRBD1	NA	TRBV6-1	CASTVGQAFYEQYF	TGTGCCAGCACCGTAGGACAGGCTTTCTACGAGCAGTACTTC
TRBJ1-6	TRBD1	NA	TRBV10-3	CAISESAGGLNSPLHF	TGTGCCATCAGTGAGTCTGCAGGGGGACTCAATTCACCCCTCCACTTT
TRBJ1-5	TRBD1	once	TRBV28	CASSGPKTGVGQPQHF	TGTGCCAGCAGTGGCCCGAAAACAGGGGTAGGACAGCCCCAGCATTTT
TRBJ2-1	NA	NA	TRBV11-2	CASSLEGSVNNEQFF	TGTGCCAGCAGCTTGGAGGGGAGCGTCAACAATGAGCAGTTCTTC
TRBJ2-3	NA	NA	TRBV6-5	CASSYSTGEVGDTQYF	TGTGCCAGCAGTTACTCGACGGGGGAAGTAGGAGATACGCAGTATTTT
TRBJ1-3	NA	NA	TRBV21-1	CASSPGGVSRGSSGNTIYF	TGTGCCAGCAGCCCCGGGGGGGTCAGCCGAGGGAGCTCTGGAAACACCATATATTTT
TRBJ1-1	NA	few	TRBV19	CASSRARGVDTEAFF	TGTGCCAGTAGCCGAGCTCGCGGGGTGGACACTGAAGCTTTCTTT
TRBJ2-1	TRBD2	NA	TRBV10-2	CASSFSGTSGIDEQFF	TGCGCCAGCTCATTTTCCGGGACTAGCGGGATAGATGAGCAGTTCTTC
TRBJ2-7	NA	few	TRBV7-9	CASSLAGPGSRYEQYF	TGTGCCAGCAGCTTAGCGGGCCCGGGATCCCGTTACGAGCAGTACTTC
TRBJ2-7	TRBD1	NA	TRBV7-2	CASSARTGVYEQYF	TGTGCCAGCAGCGCCCGGACAGGGGTCTACGAGCAGTACTTC
TRBJ2-1	TRBD2	NA	TRBV6-4	CASSSAGGPHNEQFF	TGTGCCAGCAGCTCAGCGGGAGGGCCCCACAATGAGCAGTTCTTC
TRBJ2-1	NA	NA	TRBV19	CASSIGGSLNEQFF	TGTGCCAGTAGTATAGGAGGGTCCCTCAATGAGCAGTTCTTC
TRBJ2-2	NA	NA	TRBV25-1	CASSARGTNTGELFF	TGTGCCAGCAGTGCTCGGGGTACGAACACCGGGGAGCTGTTTTTT
TRBJ1-5	TRBD1	once	TRBV7-9	CASAGPRTGVKPQHF	TGTGCCAGCGCCGGCCCGAGGACAGGGGTTAAGCCCCAGCATTTT
TRBJ1-2	NA	NA	TRBV5-1	CASSLGAGKGYGYTF	TGCGCCAGCAGCTTGGGAGCAGGGAAAGGATATGGCTACACCTTC
TRBJ1-1	TRBD1	NA	TRBV6-6	CASSYDRGLNTEAFF	TGTGCCAGCAGTTACGACAGGGGCCTGAACACTGAAGCTTTCTTT
TRBJ2-2	NA	NA	TRBV2	CASKMEGEGAGELFF	TGTGCCAGCAAAATGGAGGGAGAAGGAGCCGGGGAGCTGTTTTTT